One sample yielded the 12 T cell receptor beta chains listed below, sequenced in a study of blood T cells in healthy people across ages. Sample-barcoded 5' priming and a J-beta primer mix drove a second PCR of about 6 to 12 cycles. One entry per CDR3 protein, called by TCRdb with MiXCR from the 5' RACE reads. The sample records around 1.5 million distinct CDR3 sequences, approximately 60% being singletons. Sequenced: blood. Receptors originate from a young man in good health.

In DNA form, the CDR3 reads TGCGCCAGCAAGCCGCAGGGGGCCGCGGAGACCCAGTACTTC. Amino acid sequence: CASKPQGAAETQYF. V and J are TRBV5-1 and TRBJ2-5, with 8 positions matching TRBD1. CDR1 and CDR2 from the germline V gene are SGHRS and YFSETQ. The CDR3 length is 14 residues. Unmatched junction bases numbered 9, after V lost 6 bases and J lost 5 bases. The entire variable domain, with the rest obtained from reference TRBV5-1 and TRBJ2-5, is as follows: KAGVTQTPRYLIKTRGQQVTLSCSPISGHRSVSWYQQTPGQGLQFLFEYFSETQRNKGNFPGRFSGRQFSNSRSEMNVSTLELGDSALYLCASKPQGAAETQYFGPGTRLLVL.

The genes are TRBV10-3 and TRBJ1-2; TRBD1 is a possible D gene (5 bases). This CDR3 spans 13 amino acids. The V gene's germline CDR1 is ENHRY and CDR2 SYGVKD. The germline V and J ends were trimmed by 11 bases and 6 bases, with 19 bases remaining between them. CDR3 sequence reads: CASRAGTQDGYTF. CDR3 bases: TGTGCCTCCCGGGCCGGGACTCAGGATGGCTACACCTTC.

The gene calls are TRBV4-3 and TRBJ2-2, with D perhaps matching TRBD2 (6 bases). V was shortened by 5 bases and J by 2 bases, with 18 bases between the two germline ends. The CDR3 is made up of 17 amino acids. Germline CDR1 LGHNA, CDR2 YSLEER. CDR3 sequence: CASSFSGGGLNTGELFF. The CDR3 DNA reads TGCGCCAGCAGCTTTTCCGGGGGAGGTCTTAACACCGGGGAGCTGTTTTTT.

J is TRBJ1-1 and V is TRBV2; no clear D. Germline V gene lookup returns CDR1 SNHLY and CDR2 FYNNEI. Trimming removed 7 bases from V and 4 bases from J, with 7 bases in between. CDR3 length: 11 residues. The CDR3 region is CASKSGTEAFF. For the CDR3, the DNA is TGTGCCAGCAAATCAGGCACTGAAGCTTTCTTT.

The chain's CDR3 is CSVSQGEGYTF. The CDR3 region has the DNA TGCAGCGTTTCACAGGGTGAAGGCTACACCTTC. The gene calls are TRBV29-1 and TRBJ1-2, with D tentatively TRBD1 (6 bases). The V end was cut by 5 bases, the J end by 8 bases, with 12 bases between. Looked up from germline, CDR1 is SQVTM and CDR2 is ANQGSEA. This CDR3 has 11 amino acids. Supplemented by reference TRBV29-1 and TRBJ1-2, the full variable domain reads SAVISQKPSRDICQRGTSLTIQCQVDSQVTMMFWYRQQPGQSLTLIATANQGSEATYESGFVIDKFPISRPNLTFSTLTVSNMSPEDSSIYLCSVSQGEGYTFGSGTRLTVV.

The V and J genes are TRBV28 and TRBJ1-2; D perhaps matches TRBD1 (6 bases). Germline CDR1 and CDR2: MDHEN and SYDVKM. V lost 6 bases and J lost 3, with 14 bases in between. This CDR3 spans 14 amino acids. The CDR3 DNA sequence: TGTGCCAGCAGGGAAACAGGGAACGACTATGGCTACACCTTC. The encoded protein is CASRETGNDYGYTF.

The chain is built from TRBV7-9 and TRBJ2-7; 11 bases line up with TRBD2. The CDR3 covers 17 residues. Trimming cost V 1 base and J 4 bases; bases outside gene matches: 9. Germline V gene data show CDR1 as SEHNR and CDR2 as FQNEAQ (reference sequence). CDR3: CASSLVASTSGRYEQYF. The CDR3 DNA sequence: TGTGCCAGCAGCTTAGTTGCTTCTACTAGCGGGAGATACGAGCAGTACTTC.

This rearrangement joins TRBV4-2 to TRBJ2-5; 12 bases line up with TRBD2. Germline CDR1 is LGHNA and CDR2 is YNFKEQ. J gave up 2 bases and V 4 bases, and 8 bases lay outside the gene matches. There are 17 residues in the CDR3. CDR3 loop: CASSLSAGLAGQETQYF. The DNA for the CDR3 is TGTGCCAGCAGCCTATCCGCCGGACTAGCGGGGCAAGAGACCCAGTACTTC.

This clonotype was detected a few times. The genes are TRBV28 and TRBJ1-1; D gene unclear. Trimming removed 8 bases at V and 3 bases at J, with 4 bases between. Per germline, CDR1 MDHEN and CDR2 SYDVKM. The CDR3 is 10 amino acids. CDR3 sequence (DNA): TGTGCCAGCGAGGACACTGAAGCTTTCTTT. It is translated as CASEDTEAFF.

The gene calls are TRBV5-1 and TRBJ1-2, with D maybe TRBD1 (5 bases). Germline loops: CDR1 SGHRS, CDR2 YFSETQ. This CDR3 spans 11 amino acids. Trimming shortened V by 4 bases and J by 6 bases, and 7 bases separated the two germline ends. The CDR3 nucleotides are TGCGCCAGCAGCGCAGGGAATGGCTACACCTTC. Translation: CASSAGNGYTF.

This chain connects TRBV12-3 or TRBV12-4 to TRBJ2-7, with D perhaps TRBD2 (6 bases). This CDR3 spans 14 amino acids. V shed 4 bases and J shed 4 bases, with 14 bases lying between them. In DNA, the CDR3 is TGTGCCAGCAGTTCCGCGGGAATGAGTTACGAGCAGTACTTC. Amino acids: CASSSAGMSYEQYF.

The rearrangement links TRBV7-2 to TRBJ1-1, with D maybe TRBD1 (6 bases). The CDR3 length is 14 residues. V was shortened by 3 bases and J by 5 bases, with 13 bases between the two germline ends. Germline V gene lookup returns CDR1 SGHTA and CDR2 FQGNSA. The CDR3 DNA reads as TGTGCCAGCAGCTTTACGGGGGCTTATACTGAAGCTTTCTTT. Its translation is CASSFTGAYTEAFF.